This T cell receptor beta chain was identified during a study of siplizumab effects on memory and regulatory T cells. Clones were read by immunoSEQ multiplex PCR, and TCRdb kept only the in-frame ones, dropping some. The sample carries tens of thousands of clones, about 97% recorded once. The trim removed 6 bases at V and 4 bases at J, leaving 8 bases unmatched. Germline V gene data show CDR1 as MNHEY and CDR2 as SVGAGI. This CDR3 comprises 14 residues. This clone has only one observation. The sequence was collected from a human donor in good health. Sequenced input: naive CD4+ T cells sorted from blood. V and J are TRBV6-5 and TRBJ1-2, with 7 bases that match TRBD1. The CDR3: CASRPRQGPYGYTF. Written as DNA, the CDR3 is TGTGCCAGCAGACCGAGACAGGGCCCCTATGGCTACACCTTC.